This passage covers 18 T cell receptor beta chains from one sample sequenced in a study of T cell clonality in common variable immunodeficiency. The protocol was immunoSEQ multiplex PCR, while the TCRdb copy is restricted to in-frame clones and leaves out a portion. This sample carries 40,000 or so clones, none of them present only once. The material sequenced was peripheral blood mononuclear cells. The receptors here all came from a person aged 18-70 years in good health.

This clone occurred many times. The read halts 3 residues ahead of the CDR3 end, with the missing end drawn from the germline J gene. This chain uses TRBV6-4 with TRBJ2-1, with 7 positions matching TRBD2. CDR1 is MRHNA, CDR2 SNTAGT, per germline. The CDR3 consists of 16 residues. With V trimmed by 2 bases and J by 0 bases, 4 bases remained unmatched. This CDR3 reads CASSDEAGSSYNEQFF. The CDR3 DNA, read in part, is TGTGCCAGCAGTGACGAAGCGGGGAGCTCCTACAATGAG.

This clone was observed at least ten times. The CDR3 end falls 3 residues outside the read, so it is completed with the germline J gene. The chain couples TRBV19 to TRBJ1-2, with 7 bases lining up with TRBD1. After removal of 7 bases from V and 4 bases from J, the junction contained 3 bases not matched to a gene. Germline V gives CDR1 LNHDA, CDR2 SQIVND (reference sequence). The CDR3 covers 12 residues. CDR3 protein: CASTRDSYGYTF. The CDR3 bases that were read are TGTGCCAGTACCCGGGACAGCTATGGC.

This clone was seen repeatedly, ten times or more. The read stops 3 residues short of the end of the CDR3; the missing end is completed from the germline J gene. V is TRBV20-1 and J is TRBJ2-3; weak D call: TRBD2 (5 bases). There are 13 residues in the CDR3. Between the trimmed V and J ends, which lost 3 bases and 3 bases, there was a span of 10 bases. The germline CDR1 and CDR2 sequences are DFQATT and SNEGSKA (reference sequence). The sequenced part of the CDR3 DNA is TGCAGTGCTAGCCGGTTAGCGACAGATACG. It is translated as CSASRLATDT. The full CDR3 sequence reads CSASRLATDTQYF.

The sample holds many counts of this clone. The DNA read from the CDR3 is TGTGCCACTGGACTAGCGGGAGCTCGCCACGAG. Its translation is CATGLAGARHE. From start to end, the CDR3 is CATGLAGARHEQYF. The rearrangement uses TRBV2 and TRBJ2-7; 13 bases match TRBD2. The missing CDR3 end, 3 residues past where the read stops, is filled in from the germline J gene. The CDR3 runs 14 residues. CDR1 is SNHLY and CDR2 is FYNNEI in the germline V gene. V lost 10 bases and J lost 5; bases outside the gene matches: 8.

This clone was found many times. CDR3 residues: CASSDFNGRQGRNEQFF. The DNA read from the CDR3 is TGTGCCAGCAGTGACTTTAATGGGCGGCAGGGTAGAAATGAG. The genes are TRBV6-4 and TRBJ2-1; possible D gene TRBD1, 5 bases. The observed sequence ends 3 residues before the CDR3 terminus, with the missing tail filled in from the germline J gene. Between the trimmed V and J ends, which lost 1 base and 7 bases, there was a span of 20 bases. The germline V gene encodes CDR1 MRHNA and CDR2 SNTAGT. This CDR3 contains 17 residues.

On this clone itself: The read comes to an end 3 residues before the CDR3 does, leaving the germline J gene to fill in the end. The V gene is TRBV2, the J gene TRBJ1-1; TRBD1 matches at 7 bases. This CDR3 spans 15 amino acids. Looked up from germline, CDR1 is SNHLY and CDR2 is FYNNEI. CDR3 sequence: CASSALIGQGGQAFF. The CDR3 DNA, read in part, is TGTGCCAGCAGTGCTCTCATTGGGCAGGGGGGACAA. Full variable domain (remainder filled in from reference TRBV2 and TRBJ1-1): EPEVTQTPSHQVTQMGQEVILRCVPISNHLYFYWYRQILGQKVEFLVSFYNNEISEKSEIFDDQFSVERPDGSNFTLKIRSTKLEDSAMYFCASSALIGQGGQAFFGQGTRLTVV.

This clone has at least ten counts. The CDR3 end lies 3 residues beyond the end of the read and is filled in from the germline J gene. The chain links TRBV20-1 to TRBJ2-7, with 11 bases fitting TRBD2. CDR1 and CDR2 (germline): DFQATT, SNEGSKA (reference sequence). V shed 0 bases, J shed 2 bases, and the junction held 9 bases outside the gene matches. The CDR3 consists of 17 residues. The sequenced part of the CDR3 DNA is TGCAGTGCTAGAGATCATCGCGGTAGCGGGAGGGCCTACGAG. This translates into CSARDHRGSGRAYE. The entire CDR3 reads CSARDHRGSGRAYEQYF.

This clone was recorded at least ten times. From the germline J gene comes the end of the CDR3, since the read stops 3 residues before it. This rearrangement joins TRBV6-2 or TRBV6-3 to TRBJ1-5; TRBD1 agrees at 11 bases. The CDR3 contains 13 residues. Germline lookup yields CDR1 MNHEY and CDR2 SVGEGT. V lost 7 bases, J lost 6 bases, and 2 bases stayed unmatched. The CDR3 spells CASTDRGLQPQHF. The sequenced CDR3 bases are TGTGCCAGCACGGACAGGGGGCTTCAGCCC.

This clone showed up many times. The read ends 3 residues shy of where the CDR3 ends; the end is completed using the germline J gene. V is TRBV28 and J is TRBJ2-5; D is unresolved. The V end was cut by 6 bases, the J end by 5 bases, with 16 bases between. The CDR3 runs to 14 residues. Germline-derived CDR1 and CDR2 are MDHEN and SYDVKM. The CDR3: CASSPPRPGETQYF. The CDR3 bases that were read are TGTGCCAGCAGCCCCCCCCGACCAGGCGAGACC.

This clone was observed at least ten times. From the germline J gene comes the end of the CDR3, since the read stops 3 residues before it. This chain links TRBV18 with TRBJ2-7; 9 bases are shared with TRBD1. CDR1 is KGHSH and CDR2 is LQKENI in the germline V gene. Losses at the gene ends were 3 bases for V and 3 bases for J; bases not matched to a gene: 6. This CDR3 contains 15 residues. CDR3 amino acids: CASSPSTGGGYEQYF. Incomplete CDR3 DNA: TGTGCCAGCTCACCCTCGACAGGGGGTGGCTACGAG.

In this sample, this clone turned up many times. Read coverage stops 3 residues before the CDR3 terminus; the germline J gene supplies the remainder. The J gene is TRBJ2-3, the V gene TRBV4-2; 14 positions match TRBD2. In germline, CDR1 is LGHNA, CDR2 YNFKEQ. The CDR3 has 21 residues. V lost 4 bases and J lost 0; bases outside the gene matches: 15. The CDR3 protein is CASSPLGGLAGGRPSTDTQYF. CDR3 bases read: TGTGCCAGCAGCCCACTAGGAGGACTAGCGGGAGGCCGGCCTAGCACAGATACG.

This clone was observed many times. CDR3 in amino acids: CSAYGGSDGYTF. Partial CDR3 DNA: TGCAGTGCTTACGGGGGTAGTGATGGC. The V and J genes are TRBV20-1 and TRBJ1-2, with D maybe TRBD1 (5 bases). With the read ending 3 residues before the CDR3 end, the germline J gene is used to fill in that end. The V gene lost 5 bases and the J gene lost 6 bases, with 13 bases spanning the gap. The CDR3 sequence is 12 residues long. CDR1 is DFQATT and CDR2 is SNEGSKA in the germline V gene (reference sequence).

This clone was observed a handful of times. The read ends 3 residues early relative to the CDR3; the germline J gene fills the gap. The chain is built from TRBV7-9 and TRBJ2-7; 11 bases are shared with TRBD2. The CDR3 covers 15 residues. The germline gives CDR1 SEHNR, CDR2 FQNEAQ (reference sequence). With 10 bases clipped from V and 2 bases from J, the junction kept 10 bases outside the gene matches. CDR3 DNA (partial): TGTGCCACCGCCCCTACTAGCGGGAGTCCCTACGAG. This sequence encodes CATAPTSGSPYE. The CDR3 in full is CATAPTSGSPYEQYF.

Concerning this clone: The CDR3 end is not reached by the read, which stops 3 residues before it; the germline J gene fills it in. The rearrangement links TRBV13 to TRBJ2-7, with D possibly being TRBD2 (5 bases). V lost 3 bases to trimming and J lost 2 bases, with 11 bases between them. The CDR3 contains 14 residues. Germline values: CDR1 PRHDT, CDR2 FYEKMQ (reference sequence). The sequenced CDR3 bases are TGTGCCAGCAGCTTTGGGCTAGCTCCCTACGAG. It encodes CASSFGLAPYE. The entire CDR3 protein reads CASSFGLAPYEQYF. Full variable domain (missing parts from reference TRBV13 and TRBJ2-7): AAGVIQSPRHLIKEKRETATLKCYPIPRHDTVYWYQQGPGQDPQFLISFYEKMQSDKGSIPDRFSAQQFSDYHSELNMSSLELGDSALYFCASSFGLAPYEQYFGPGTRLTVT.

Ten or more counts support this clone. Read sequence stops 3 residues before the CDR3 end, and the germline J gene provides the missing end. This sequence joins TRBV20-1 and TRBJ2-3, with TRBD1 matching 7 bases. The trim removed 1 base at V and 2 bases at J, leaving 6 bases unmatched. This CDR3 region has 15 residues. Germline V gene lookup returns CDR1 DFQATT and CDR2 SNEGSKA (reference sequence). The CDR3 sequence: CSARGVGQPTDTQYF. The CDR3 DNA, read in part, is TGCAGTGCTAGAGGGGTGGGACAGCCCACAGATACG.

Details on this clone: The DNA ends 3 residues before the CDR3 does, and the rest of the CDR3 is filled in from the germline J gene. V is TRBV18 and J is TRBJ2-1; D perhaps matches TRBD1 (6 bases). This CDR3 is 22 amino acids long. The V end lost 4 bases, the J end lost 1 base, and 32 bases lay between the germline ends. Germline CDR1 reads KGHSH; CDR2 reads LQKENI. The CDR3 loop is CASSQGKEVIWGRDRSYNEQFF. The sequenced CDR3 bases are TGTGCCAGCTCACAGGGTAAGGAGGTTATCTGGGGGCGAGACCGTTCCTACAATGAG.

The sample holds many counts of this clone. The read halts 3 residues ahead of the CDR3 end, with the missing end drawn from the germline J gene. The V call is TRBV20-1, the J call TRBJ1-2, with 8 bases fitting TRBD1. V dropped 4 bases and J dropped 4; count of bases not matched to a gene: 8. The CDR3 totals 14 residues. Germline V CDR1 and CDR2: DFQATT, SNEGSKA (reference sequence). Partial CDR3 DNA: TGCAGTGCTATTGGACAGGGCAAGGGCTATGGC. Translating it yields CSAIGQGKGYG. The whole CDR3 region reads CSAIGQGKGYGYTF.

This clone was seen repeatedly, ten times or more. Relative to the germline gene, one junction end is altered; a read error may explain this. The part of the CDR3 DNA that was read is TGTGCCAGCAGTTTCTCCTCCGAG. Its translation: CASSFSSE. In full, the CDR3 reads CASSFSSEQYF. The chain has TRBV12-3 or TRBV12-4 and TRBJ2-7; D is uncertain. The read terminates 3 residues before the CDR3 end, so the remaining end is supplied by the germline J gene. The CDR3 runs 11 residues.